This record covers a single T cell receptor beta chain. The data originate from a study of T cells expressing NK-cell markers. The overall study: In sorted CD3+CD56+NKG2C+, CD3+CD56+NKG2C- and CD3+CD56-NKG2C+ T cells, TCR beta repertoires were obtained.

UMIs accompanied the 5'RACE template switching by which TCR beta cDNA was made. Reanalyzing the 5' RACE reads, TCRdb keeps one entry per CDR3 protein, without DNA. Its clone listing holds about 390,000 distinct CDR3 sequences. The specimen sequenced was blood T cells: a sorted CD56 or NKG2C T cell subset, CD4+ or CD8+ T cells, or bulk PBMC T cells (not recorded which). The TCR originated in a woman aged 45-60 years in good health.

CDR3: CASSIDLWTNSPLHF. The chain joins TRBV19 to TRBJ1-6. The CDR3 runs to 15 residues. CDR1 and CDR2 (germline): LNHDA, SQIVND (reference sequence).